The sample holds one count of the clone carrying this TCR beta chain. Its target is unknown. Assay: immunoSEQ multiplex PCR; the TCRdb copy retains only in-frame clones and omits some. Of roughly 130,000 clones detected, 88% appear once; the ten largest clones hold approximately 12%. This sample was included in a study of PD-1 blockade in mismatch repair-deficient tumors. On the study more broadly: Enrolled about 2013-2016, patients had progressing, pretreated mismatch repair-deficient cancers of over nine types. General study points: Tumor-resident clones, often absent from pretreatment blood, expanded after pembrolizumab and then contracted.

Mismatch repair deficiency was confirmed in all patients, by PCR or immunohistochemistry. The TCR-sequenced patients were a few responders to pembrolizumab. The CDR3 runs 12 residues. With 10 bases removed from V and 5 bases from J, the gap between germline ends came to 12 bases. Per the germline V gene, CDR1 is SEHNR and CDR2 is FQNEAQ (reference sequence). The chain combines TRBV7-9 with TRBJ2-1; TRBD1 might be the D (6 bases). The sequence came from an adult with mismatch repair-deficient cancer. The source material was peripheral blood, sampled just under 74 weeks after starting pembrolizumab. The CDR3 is CAIGQGNNEQFF. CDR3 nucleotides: TGTGCCATCGGCCAGGGGAACAATGAGCAGTTCTTC.